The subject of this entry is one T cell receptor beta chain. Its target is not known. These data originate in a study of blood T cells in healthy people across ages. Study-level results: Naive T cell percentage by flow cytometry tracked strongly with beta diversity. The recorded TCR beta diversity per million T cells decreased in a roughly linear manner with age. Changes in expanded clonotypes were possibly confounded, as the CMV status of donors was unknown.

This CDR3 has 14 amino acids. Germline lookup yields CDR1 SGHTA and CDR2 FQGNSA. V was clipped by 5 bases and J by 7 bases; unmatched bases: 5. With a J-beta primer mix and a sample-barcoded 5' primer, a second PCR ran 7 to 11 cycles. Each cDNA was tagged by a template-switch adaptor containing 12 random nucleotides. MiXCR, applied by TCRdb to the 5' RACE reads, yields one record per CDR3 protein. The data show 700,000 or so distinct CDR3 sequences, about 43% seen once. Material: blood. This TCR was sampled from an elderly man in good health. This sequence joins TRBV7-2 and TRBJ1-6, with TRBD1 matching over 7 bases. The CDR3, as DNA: TGTGCCAGCAGCCGGGACAGTAGAAATTCACCCCTCCACTTT. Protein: CASSRDSRNSPLHF.